One and the same sample provided the 17 T cell receptor beta chains below, sequenced in a study of cytomegalovirus exposure and HLA in healthy donors. The PCR contained 60 Vbeta and 13 Jbeta primers. Clones were read by immunoSEQ multiplex PCR, and TCRdb kept only the in-frame ones, dropping some. The sample yields 90,000 to 120,000 clones, approximately 79% seen once. Sequenced material: PBMCs. These TCRs come from a middle-aged woman in good health and CMV-seropositive.

V and J are TRBV6-1 and TRBJ1-6; D is undetermined. Between the trimmed V and J ends, which lost 4 bases and 0 bases, there was a span of 10 bases. The CDR3 consists of 16 residues. Germline V gene lookup returns CDR1 MNHNS and CDR2 SASEGT. The CDR3 sequence is CASSVELSSYNSPLHF. CDR3 nucleotides: TGTGCCAGCAGTGTGGAGTTGAGCTCCTATAATTCACCCCTCCACTTT.

The count of this clone is one. The rearrangement joins TRBV15 to TRBJ1-4, with unresolved D. This CDR3 has 14 residues. CDR1 is LNHNV, CDR2 YYDKDF, per germline (reference sequence). Trimming left V 0 bases short and J 8 bases short, with 10 bases between. The CDR3 sequence: CATSRDLTVEKLFF. In DNA, the CDR3 is TGTGCCACCAGCAGAGATCTAACGGTAGAAAAACTGTTTTTT.

This clone has only a few counts. The V gene is TRBV4-3, the J gene TRBJ1-5; no clear D gene. The germline V and J ends were trimmed by 0 bases and 6 bases, with 6 bases remaining between them. Per the germline V gene, CDR1 is LGHNA and CDR2 is YSLEER. The CDR3 loop spans 13 amino acids. The CDR3 is CASSQDRGQPQHF. The CDR3 region has the DNA TGCGCCAGCAGCCAAGATCGGGGTCAGCCCCAGCATTTT.

V gene TRBV7-2 combines with J gene TRBJ2-7, with no clear D. The CDR3 extends over 12 amino acids. Germline CDR1 is SGHTA and CDR2 is FQGNSA. Trimming left V 6 bases short and J 1 base short, with 7 bases between. In DNA, the CDR3 is TGTGCCAGCAGTGGGCCGTCCTACGAGCAGTACTTC. This codes for CASSGPSYEQYF.

The V call is TRBV25-1, the J call TRBJ1-1; D remains unclear. The CDR3 covers 14 residues. Between the trimmed V and J ends, which lost 1 base and 5 bases, there was a span of 11 bases. CDR1 MGHDK and CDR2 SYGVNS come from the germline V gene. DNA of the CDR3: TGTGCCAGCAGTGAATTTATGGCGGGGACTGAAGCTTTCTTT. This gives the protein CASSEFMAGTEAFF.

The V call is TRBV30, the J call TRBJ2-2; the D is unclear. Trimming removed 0 bases at V and 1 base at J, with 6 bases between. The germline CDR1 and CDR2 sequences are GTSNPN and SVGIG (reference sequence). The CDR3 length is 14 residues. The CDR3 loop is CAWSVTVNTGELFF. The CDR3 DNA is TGTGCCTGGAGTGTAACAGTGAACACCGGGGAGCTGTTTTTT.

V and J are TRBV30 and TRBJ1-4; perhaps TRBD1 as D (6 bases). Germline assignment: CDR1 GTSNPN and CDR2 SVGIG (reference sequence). Trimming pared 0 bases from V and 7 bases from J, leaving 12 bases between. The CDR3 contains 14 residues. CDR3 in DNA: TGTGCCTGGAGTGTAGGGGGGGCCTTTGAAAAACTGTTTTTT. This gives the protein CAWSVGGAFEKLFF.

On this clone itself: The identical CDR3 is also encoded by other nucleotide sequences in the sample. The chain combines TRBV30 with TRBJ2-7; 11 nucleotides match TRBD1. The V gene end was trimmed by 5 bases and the J gene end by 5 bases; junction bases not matched to a gene: 2. The germline gives CDR1 GTSNPN, CDR2 SVGIG (reference sequence). The CDR3 has 12 residues. The CDR3 sequence is CAWGTGGHEQYF. The CDR3 DNA sequence: TGTGCCTGGGGGACAGGGGGGCACGAGCAGTACTTC.

The chain is built from TRBV4-1 and TRBJ2-1, with D perhaps TRBD2 (5 bases). CDR1 is MGHRA and CDR2 is YSYEKL in the germline V gene. The CDR3 is 17 amino acids. Trimming took 1 base from V and 3 from J, leaving 16 bases between them. CDR3 in DNA: TGCGCCAGCAGCCAAGGCGTCTTGCGGGCGGACTACAATGAGCAGTTCTTC. It yields the protein CASSQGVLRADYNEQFF.

The J gene is TRBJ2-7, the V gene TRBV7-6; D is undetermined. The CDR3 consists of 14 residues. CDR1 SGHVS and CDR2 FNYEAQ come from the germline V gene. V was clipped by 0 bases and J by 5 bases, with 11 bases between them. CDR3 DNA: TGTGCCAGCAGCTTAGCACACGGGTTGAACGAGCAGTACTTC. Translated, it gives CASSLAHGLNEQYF.

The chain combines TRBV19 with TRBJ1-1; no firm D call. Trimming left V 2 bases short and J 5 bases short, with 15 bases between. This CDR3 has 15 amino acids. Germline CDR1 reads LNHDA; CDR2 reads SQIVND (reference sequence). CDR3 amino acids: CASSIRTPQRTEAFF. DNA of the CDR3: TGTGCCAGTAGTATACGGACTCCTCAGAGGACTGAAGCTTTCTTT.

This clone is a singleton in its sample. The gene calls are TRBV4-3 and TRBJ2-7; TRBD2 agrees at 10 bases. The junction had 9 bases not matched to a gene; V was cut back by 0 bases and J by 1 base. CDR3 length: 18 amino acids. From germline, CDR1 is LGHNA and CDR2 YSLEER. The CDR3, as DNA: TGCGCCAGCAGCCAAGATAGAGCGGGGGGGCTCGGTTCCTACGAGCAGTACTTC. Amino acid sequence: CASSQDRAGGLGSYEQYF.

The CDR3 here is CASSVGVGGVEQYF. In DNA, the CDR3 is TGTGCCAGCAGCGTAGGTGTAGGAGGGGTCGAGCAGTACTTC. The chain recombines TRBV9 with TRBJ2-7; tentatively, D is TRBD2 (6 bases). CDR3 length: 14 residues. In germline, CDR1 is SGDLS, CDR2 YYNGEE. Trimming shortened V by 0 bases and J by 6 bases, and 13 bases separated the two germline ends.

The rearrangement links TRBV7-2 to TRBJ2-1, with TRBD2 matching over 13 bases. The CDR3 is made up of 17 amino acids. Germline CDR1 SGHTA, CDR2 FQGNSA. The ends lost 4 bases at V and 2 bases at J; junction bases unmatched: 5. CDR3 amino acids: CASSSGLAGRAYNEQFF. The CDR3 DNA follows: TGTGCCAGCAGCTCGGGACTAGCGGGGCGAGCCTACAATGAGCAGTTCTTC.

The chain employs TRBV6-5 and TRBJ1-2, with D possibly being TRBD1 (5 bases). The CDR3 consists of 13 residues. V was pared by 4 bases and J by 5 bases, with 11 bases between. Germline V gene data show CDR1 as MNHEY and CDR2 as SVGAGI. CDR3 nucleotides: TGTGCCAGCAGTTTTAACAGGATATATGGCTACACCTTC. This translates into CASSFNRIYGYTF.

The chain joins TRBV15 to TRBJ2-5; D is ambiguous. CDR1 and CDR2 (germline): LNHNV, YYDKDF (reference sequence). The V gene lost 0 bases and the J gene lost 5 bases, with 7 bases spanning the gap. The CDR3 is 13 amino acids. The CDR3 DNA reads as TGTGCCACCAGCAGAGATAAATCCGAGACCCAGTACTTC. Protein: CATSRDKSETQYF.

The CDR3 here is CASSSLTRTGGNTGELFF. The DNA of the CDR3 is TGTGCCAGCAGCTCTTTAACAAGGACAGGGGGGAACACCGGGGAGCTGTTTTTT. This chain links TRBV5-4 with TRBJ2-2, with 10 bases fitting TRBD1. CDR1 and CDR2 (germline): SGHNT, YYREEE (reference sequence). Trimming cost V 3 bases and J 1 base; bases outside gene matches: 9. The CDR3 is made up of 18 amino acids.